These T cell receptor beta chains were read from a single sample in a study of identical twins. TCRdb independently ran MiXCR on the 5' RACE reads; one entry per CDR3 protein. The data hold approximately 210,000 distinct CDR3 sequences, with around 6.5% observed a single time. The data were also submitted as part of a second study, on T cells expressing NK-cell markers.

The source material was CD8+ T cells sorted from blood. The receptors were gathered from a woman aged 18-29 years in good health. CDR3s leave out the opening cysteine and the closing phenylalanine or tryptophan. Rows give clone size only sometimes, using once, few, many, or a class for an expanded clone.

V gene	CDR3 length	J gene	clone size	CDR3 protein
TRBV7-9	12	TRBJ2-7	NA	ASSSARVGYEQY
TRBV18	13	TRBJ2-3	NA	ASSPPRQGEDTQY
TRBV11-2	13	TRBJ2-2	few	ASSLTGGNAGELF
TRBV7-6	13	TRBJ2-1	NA	ASRLLAGDHNEQF
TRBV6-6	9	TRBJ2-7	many	ASSYLFEQY
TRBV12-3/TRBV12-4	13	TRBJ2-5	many	ASSFSRPGGETQY
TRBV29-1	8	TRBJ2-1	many	SVVGGEQF
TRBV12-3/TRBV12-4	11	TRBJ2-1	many	ASSLVAGREQF
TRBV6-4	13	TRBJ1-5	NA	ASSDSGGSNQPQH
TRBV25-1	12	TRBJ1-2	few	ASSDDTGGNGYT
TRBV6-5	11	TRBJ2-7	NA	ASSYDGQNEQY
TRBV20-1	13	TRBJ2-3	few	SARDLGGSTDTQY
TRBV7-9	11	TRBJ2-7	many	ASSPPPRDEQY
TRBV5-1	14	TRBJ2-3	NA	ASRAPSGIFTDTQY
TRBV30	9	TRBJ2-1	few	AWSPLSEQF
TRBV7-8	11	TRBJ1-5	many	ASSLGFNQPQH
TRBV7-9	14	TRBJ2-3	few	ASIRSTGLLVDTQY
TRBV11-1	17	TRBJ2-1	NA	ASSNPVPRRQGAYNEQF
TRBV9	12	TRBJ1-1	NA	ASSALRGGSEAF
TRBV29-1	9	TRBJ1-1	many	SPTENTEAF
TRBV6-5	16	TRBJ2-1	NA	ASSSPKGGKLRNNEQF
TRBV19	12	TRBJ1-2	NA	ASSTRDRVYGYT
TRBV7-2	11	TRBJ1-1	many	ASSWGVSTEAF
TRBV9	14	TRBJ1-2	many	ASSGLGTGWGVGYT
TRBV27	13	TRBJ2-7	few	ASSLRGEWTYEQY
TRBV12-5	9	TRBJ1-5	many	ASGPNQPQH
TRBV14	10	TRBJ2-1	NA	ASSPSFNEQF
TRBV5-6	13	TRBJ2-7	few	ASSRGGQGVYEQY
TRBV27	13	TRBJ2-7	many	ASSPTGFYTYEQY
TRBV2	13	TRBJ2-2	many	ASSRAGTNTGELF
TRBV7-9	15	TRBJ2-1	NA	ASSTHSSGSVYNEQF
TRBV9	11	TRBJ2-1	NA	ASSPNEGNEQF
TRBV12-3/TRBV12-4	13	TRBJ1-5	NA	ASSSGGVSNQPQH
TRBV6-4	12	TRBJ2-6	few	ASSDRVGANVLT
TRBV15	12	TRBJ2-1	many	ATSRDWGYLEQF
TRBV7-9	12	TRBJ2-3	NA	ASHQLATTDTQY
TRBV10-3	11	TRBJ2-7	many	AISETGGYEQY
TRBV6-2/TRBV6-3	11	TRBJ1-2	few	ASTWTENYGYT
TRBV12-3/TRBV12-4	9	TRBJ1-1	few	ASSVSREAF
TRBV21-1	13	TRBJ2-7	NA	ASSTGRRGPYEQY
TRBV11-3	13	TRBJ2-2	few	ASSLGSRTGGELF
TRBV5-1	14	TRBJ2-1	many	ASSLDLAGAYNEQF
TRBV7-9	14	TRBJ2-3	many	ASSPWGKSSTDTQY
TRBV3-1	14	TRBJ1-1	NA	ATSLTTERANTEAF
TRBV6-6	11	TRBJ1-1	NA	ASSTYRGYEAF
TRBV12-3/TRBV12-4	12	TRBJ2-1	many	ASTETSSYNEQF